A single sample is the source of the 6 T cell receptor beta chains below, sequenced in a study of cytomegalovirus exposure and HLA in healthy donors. Researchers ran the PCR with 60 Vbeta and 13 Jbeta primers. Only in-frame clones appear in the TCRdb table, and some are missing; sequencing was by immunoSEQ multiplex PCR. This table holds 180,000 or so clones, roughly 79% found once. Sequenced: PBMCs. The receptors here all came from a male donor in good health and CMV-seronegative.

This chain uses TRBV11-1 with TRBJ2-3, with D possibly being TRBD2 (5 bases). The V and J ends lost 5 bases and 3 bases respectively, with 12 bases between them. CDR1 and CDR2 (germline): SGHAT, FQDESV (reference sequence). This CDR3 contains 14 residues. CDR3 residues: CASSGPGGTDTQYF. The CDR3 DNA reads TGTGCCAGCAGCGGGCCCGGAGGAACAGATACGCAGTATTTT.

This rearrangement joins TRBV27 to TRBJ1-5, with 7 bases aligning to TRBD1. CDR3 length: 13 amino acids. V was clipped by 6 bases and J by 3 bases; unmatched bases: 2. The germline V gene encodes CDR1 MNHEY and CDR2 SMNVEV (reference sequence). CDR3 coding DNA: TGTGCCAGCAGGGGACAGAACAATCAGCCCCAGCATTTT. Translating it yields CASRGQNNQPQHF.

The V gene is TRBV9, the J gene TRBJ2-1; TRBD2 matches 11 bases. This CDR3 is built from 15 residues. The V gene's germline CDR1 is SGDLS and CDR2 YYNGEE. Trimming removed 3 bases from V and 7 bases from J; junction bases left unmatched: 6. In DNA, the CDR3 is TGTGCCAGCAGCGCTACTAGCGGGAGTCAAAATGAGCAGTTCTTC. Its protein product is CASSATSGSQNEQFF.

The rearrangement uses TRBV7-2 and TRBJ1-5; D is ambiguous. CDR1 is SGHTA and CDR2 is FQGNSA in the germline V gene. V was clipped by 1 base and J by 4 bases, with 11 bases between them. The CDR3 is 15 residues long. Written as DNA, the CDR3 is TGTGCCAGCAGCTTAGAGGACGGACTAAATCAGCCCCAGCATTTT. Protein sequence: CASSLEDGLNQPQHF. Full variable domain (rest looked up from reference TRBV7-2 and TRBJ1-5): GAGVSQSPSNKVTEKGKDVELRCDPISGHTALYWYRQSLGQGLEFLIYFQGNSAPDKSGLPSDRFSAERTGGSVSTLTIQRTQQEDSAVYLCASSLEDGLNQPQHFGDGTRLSIL.

V is TRBV9 and J is TRBJ2-7; a weak D match, TRBD2 (6 bases). CDR1 SGDLS and CDR2 YYNGEE come from the germline V gene. V was clipped by 0 bases and J by 0 bases, with 13 bases between them. This CDR3 spans 16 amino acids. The CDR3 sequence is CASSVGGGVVSYEQYF. CDR3 coding DNA: TGTGCCAGCAGCGTAGGGGGCGGGGTGGTCTCCTACGAGCAGTACTTC.

This chain uses TRBV9 with TRBJ1-2, with 10 positions matching TRBD1. Trimming cost V 2 bases and J 3 bases; bases outside gene matches: 4. This CDR3 contains 15 residues. Germline V lookup: CDR1 SGDLS, CDR2 YYNGEE. Here the CDR3 reads CASSVGGTGDYGYTF. DNA of the CDR3: TGTGCCAGCAGCGTTGGAGGGACAGGGGACTATGGCTACACCTTC.